These T cell receptor beta chains were read from a single sample in a study of regulatory dendritic cells for organ transplantation. Antigens for these TCRs are unknown. Data came from immunoSEQ multiplex PCR; TCRdb stores just in-frame clones and leaves some out. Of roughly 9,300 clones detected, about three fifths appear once; the ten largest clones hold over 0.55%. Input material: naive CD4+ T cells from blood cultured with dendritic cells. These receptors were collected from a human donor in good health. CDR3s include the opening cysteine and the closing phenylalanine or tryptophan. A D gene is named only where the DNA matches it firmly. Clone size appears in some rows only: once, few, many, or a class for an expanded clone.

>TRBD1|.|TRBJ2-7|TRBV19
CASTSPGQGSYEQYF
TGTGCCAGCACCTCTCCGGGACAGGGATCCTACGAGCAGTACTTC
>TRBD1|.|TRBJ2-1|TRBV18
CASSPTGGAQNEQFF
TGTGCCAGCTCTCCCACAGGGGGCGCCCAGAATGAGCAGTTCTTC
>TRBD1|.|TRBJ2-1|TRBV5-1
CASSAGQGIYNEQFF
TGCGCCAGCAGCGCGGGACAGGGGATATACAATGAGCAGTTCTTC
>.|.|TRBJ1-1|TRBV6-5
CASSGGMAGRAFF
TGTGCCAGCAGTGGTGGGATGGCAGGGAGGGCTTTCTTT
>TRBD2|.|TRBJ2-7|TRBV4-1
CASSQDGRGTGVEQYF
TGCGCCAGCAGCCAAGATGGGCGGGGGACCGGAGTTGAGCAGTACTTC
>.|.|TRBJ1-4|TRBV14
CASSPRVSTNEKLFF
TGTGCCAGCAGCCCACGGGTCTCAACTAATGAAAAACTGTTTTTT
>TRBD1|.|TRBJ2-1|TRBV2
CASSPGTGGEQFF
TGTGCCAGCAGCCCCGGGACAGGTGGTGAGCAGTTCTTC
>.|few|TRBJ1-5|TRBV7-2
CASSYIQDSNQPQHF
TGTGCCAGCAGCTATATTCAGGATAGCAATCAGCCCCAGCATTTT
>.|.|TRBJ2-1|TRBV2
CASNLAGEAYNEQFF
TGTGCCAGCAATCTGGCAGGGGAAGCCTACAATGAGCAGTTCTTC
>.|.|TRBJ2-5|TRBV6-6
CASSYSSGLRETQYF
TGTGCCAGCAGTTACTCCTCCGGGTTGAGGGAGACCCAGTACTTC
>TRBD1|few|TRBJ1-1|TRBV4-1
CASSGQANTEAFF
TGCGCCAGCAGCGGACAGGCGAACACTGAAGCTTTCTTT
>.|.|TRBJ1-4|TRBV5-1
CASSYQGNREKLFF
TGCGCCAGCAGCTACCAGGGGAATAGAGAAAAACTGTTTTTT
>.|.|TRBJ2-5|TRBV5-8
CASSFYLDRRSETQYF
TGTGCCAGCAGCTTTTATCTCGACAGAAGGAGTGAGACCCAGTACTTC
>TRBD1|.|TRBJ1-1|TRBV2
CASSAFPGTEDINTEAFF
TGTGCCAGCAGTGCCTTCCCCGGGACAGAAGATATTAACACTGAAGCTTTCTTT
>TRBD2|.|TRBJ2-3|TRBV19
CASSSVGGGVGDTQYF
TGTGCCAGTAGTTCCGTCGGGGGGGGCGTCGGAGATACGCAGTATTTT
>.|.|TRBJ2-3|TRBV7-2
CASSILTDTQYF
TGTGCCAGCAGCATCCTCACAGATACGCAGTATTTT
>.|.|TRBJ1-1|TRBV4-3
CASSQELPGRGNTEAFF
TGCGCCAGCAGCCAAGAGCTGCCCGGAAGGGGGAACACTGAAGCTTTCTTT
>.|few|TRBJ2-1|TRBV6-6
CASSYDRGSYEQFF
TGTGCCAGCAGTTACGACCGGGGTAGTTATGAGCAGTTCTTC
>TRBD1|few|TRBJ1-3|TRBV5-1
CASSLSGTGGGNTIYF
TGCGCCAGCAGCTTGTCCGGGACAGGGGGAGGAAACACCATATATTTT
>.|.|TRBJ1-5|TRBV2
CASSATGRSNQPQHF
TGTGCCAGCAGTGCCACAGGGCGAAGCAATCAGCCCCAGCATTTT
>.|few|TRBJ2-3|TRBV7-2
CASSLPGGSADTQYF
TGTGCCAGCAGCCTCCCCGGGGGAAGCGCAGATACGCAGTATTTT
>.|.|TRBJ1-4|TRBV7-8
CASSFPSQGDFNEKLFF
TGTGCCAGCAGCTTTCCCTCACAGGGCGATTTTAATGAAAAACTGTTTTTT
>TRBD1|.|TRBJ1-2|TRBV7-3
CAIRGAPYGYTF
TGTGCCATCAGGGGGGCCCCTTATGGCTACACCTTC
>.|.|TRBJ1-1|TRBV7-2
CASSLNPTGLGTEAFF
TGTGCCAGCAGTTTAAACCCAACAGGGCTAGGCACTGAAGCTTTCTTT
>.|.|TRBJ1-1|TRBV9
CASSASNTEAFF
TGTGCCAGCAGCGCGTCGAACACTGAAGCTTTCTTT
>.|.|TRBJ2-7|TRBV18
CASSPGGRSYEQYF
TGTGCCAGCTCACCCGGAGGCAGATCCTACGAGCAGTACTTC
>TRBD1|.|TRBJ1-6|TRBV5-1
CASSLAAGGNSPLHF
TGCGCCAGCAGCTTGGCGGCAGGGGGTAATTCACCCCTCCACTTT
>.|.|TRBJ2-1|TRBV6-5
CASSYSRDRYNEQFF
TGTGCCAGCAGTTACTCGCGAGACAGGTACAATGAGCAGTTCTTC
>TRBD1|.|TRBJ1-3|TRBV2
CASSDGTGSGGNTIYF
TGTGCCAGCAGTGACGGGACAGGGTCAGGTGGAAACACCATATATTTT
>.|few|TRBJ1-5|TRBV6-1
CASSDVGGNQPQHF
TGTGCCAGCAGTGATGTTGGAGGGAATCAGCCCCAGCATTTT
>.|.|TRBJ1-5|TRBV7-2
CASSLAREQPQHF
TGTGCCAGCAGCTTAGCCAGGGAACAGCCCCAGCATTTT
>.|few|TRBJ2-2|TRBV6-6
CASSTQWGDTGELFF
TGTGCCAGCAGTACTCAGTGGGGCGACACCGGGGAGCTGTTTTTT
>.|.|TRBJ1-2|TRBV9
CASSESGWSGYTF
TGTGCCAGCAGCGAGAGCGGGTGGAGTGGCTACACCTTC
>TRBD1|.|TRBJ1-4|TRBV7-2
CASSLRWVDREKLFF
TGTGCCAGCAGCTTAAGGTGGGTGGACAGGGAAAAACTGTTTTTT
>TRBD2|few|TRBJ2-3|TRBV5-1
CASSTPGGSTDTQYF
TGCGCCAGCAGCACGCCGGGGGGTAGCACAGATACGCAGTATTTT
>.|few|TRBJ1-1|TRBV6-1
CASSVTVTEAFF
TGTGCCAGCAGCGTGACAGTGACTGAAGCTTTCTTT
>TRBD1|.|TRBJ1-3|TRBV11-2
CASSFGQGYTIYF
TGTGCCAGCAGCTTCGGACAGGGTTACACCATATATTTT
>.|.|TRBJ1-2|TRBV7-9
CASSLQGFNYGYTF
TGTGCCAGCAGCTTACAGGGATTTAACTATGGCTACACCTTC
>TRBD1|.|TRBJ2-5|TRBV10-3
CAIRADRGGETQYF
TGTGCCATCAGAGCTGACAGGGGTGGGGAGACCCAGTACTTC
>.|.|TRBJ2-2|TRBV18
CASSYDPTPNTGELFF
TGTGCCAGCTCATATGATCCTACCCCGAACACCGGGGAGCTGTTTTTT
>.|.|TRBJ2-5|TRBV5-1
CASSLDSQKTQYF
TGCGCCAGCAGCTTGGACAGTCAAAAGACCCAGTACTTC
>TRBD2|few|TRBJ2-7|TRBV10-3
CAISAGLAGGRYEQYF
TGTGCCATCAGTGCGGGACTAGCGGGGGGGCGGTACGAGCAGTACTTC
>.|once|TRBJ2-7|TRBV25-1
CASSDTTGGAYEQYF
TGTGCCAGCAGTGACACTACGGGGGGCGCCTACGAGCAGTACTTC
>.|.|TRBJ1-1|TRBV5-1
CASRGDPRATEAFF
TGCGCCAGCAGAGGAGACCCGAGGGCCACTGAAGCTTTCTTT
>.|few|TRBJ2-3|TRBV2
CASSENGPSSTDTQYF
TGTGCCAGCAGTGAAAATGGCCCCTCAAGCACAGATACGCAGTATTTT
>TRBD1|.|TRBJ2-2|TRBV29-1
CSARGQAITGELFF
TGCAGCGCCAGAGGACAGGCGATTACCGGGGAGCTGTTTTTT
>.|few|TRBJ1-2|TRBV2
CASSQGLGGYTF
TGTGCCAGCAGCCAGGGTCTTGGAGGCTACACCTTC
>TRBD1|.|TRBJ1-1|TRBV7-2
CASSQHGTVNTEAFF
TGTGCCAGCAGTCAGCATGGGACAGTGAACACTGAAGCTTTCTTT